These 19 T cell receptor beta chains were all obtained from the same sample, sequenced in a study of blood T cell repertoires in COVID-19. Generated by immunoSEQ multiplex PCR, the TCRdb table keeps only in-frame clones and is missing some. The sample contains some 150,000 clones, 80% of which appear only once. Material for sequencing was peripheral blood. These receptors came from a man in his sixties with acute or convalescent COVID-19.

The CDR3 protein is CASSPGQPTQYF. CDR3 bases: TGTGCCAGCTCACCAGGGCAACCGACGCAGTATTTT. The V gene is TRBV18, the J gene TRBJ2-3, with D hard to call. The CDR3 runs 12 residues. Trimming took 2 bases from V and 9 from J, leaving 9 bases between them. Germline lookup yields CDR1 KGHSH and CDR2 LQKENI.

With regard to this clone: At one end the junction does not follow the germline gene, possibly because of a read error. The chain carries TRBV3-1 (or the pseudogene TRBV3-2) and TRBJ2-1; D is uncertain. This CDR3 contains 14 residues. Germline V gene data show CDR1 as LGHDT and CDR2 as YNNKEL (reference sequence). The DNA for the CDR3 is TGTGCCAGCAACCAAGGATGGGCCGATAATGAGCAGTTCTTC. Translating gives CASNQGWADNEQFF.

This chain joins TRBV29-1 and TRBJ2-1; 8 bases map to TRBD1. Germline lookup yields CDR1 SQVTM and CDR2 ANQGSEA. V dropped 7 bases and J dropped 7; count of bases not matched to a gene: 12. The CDR3 contains 14 residues. CDR3 in DNA: TGCAGCGCTAATAGGGACAGGCGTTTTAATGAGCAGTTCTTC. Amino acid sequence: CSANRDRRFNEQFF.

The chain employs TRBV11-2 and TRBJ2-1; the D is unclear. The V gene's germline CDR1 is SGHAT and CDR2 FQNNGV. The CDR3 extends over 13 amino acids. Trimming took off 0 bases at V and 13 bases at J, with 13 bases between the two ends. CDR3 amino acids: CASSLDHNYVQFF. In DNA form, the CDR3 reads TGTGCCAGCAGCTTAGATCATAACTACGTACAGTTCTTC.

CDR3 amino acids: CASSPNPGTLNTEAFF. CDR3 in DNA: TGTGCCAGCTCACCAAATCCCGGGACACTGAACACTGAAGCTTTCTTT. V and J are TRBV18 and TRBJ1-1; TRBD1 might be the D (6 bases). The CDR3 length is 16 residues. Germline assignment: CDR1 KGHSH and CDR2 LQKENI. The V end was cut by 2 bases, the J end by 0 bases, with 13 bases between.

The chain's CDR3 is CASSEGKGSPYEQYF. The CDR3 nucleotides are TGTGCCAGCAGTGAAGGAAAGGGGTCACCCTACGAGCAGTACTTC. This chain joins TRBV6-1 and TRBJ2-7, with D maybe TRBD1 (5 bases). This CDR3 spans 15 amino acids. CDR1 is MNHNS and CDR2 is SASEGT in the germline V gene. V was shortened by 1 base and J by 2 bases, with 12 bases between the two germline ends.

This sequence joins TRBV30 and TRBJ1-3; no firm D call. Germline CDR1 GTSNPN, CDR2 SVGIG (reference sequence). This CDR3 comprises 16 residues. The V and J ends lost 0 bases and 0 bases respectively, with 12 bases between them. The CDR3 DNA is TGTGCCTGGAGTGTGCCAGGAGGCCACTCTGGAAACACCATATATTTT. Its translation: CAWSVPGGHSGNTIYF.

V is TRBV6-5 and J is TRBJ2-3; 9 positions agree with TRBD2. The germline V gene has CDR1 MNHEY and CDR2 SVGAGI. The trim removed 2 bases at V and 4 bases at J, leaving 4 bases unmatched. The CDR3 totals 15 residues. Written as DNA, the CDR3 is TGTGCCAGCAGTTACAGGCGGGGGGGCGCAGATACGCAGTATTTT. This translates into CASSYRRGGADTQYF.

This clone appeared a few times. The chain combines TRBV25-1 with TRBJ1-1; 7 nucleotides align to TRBD1. Germline values: CDR1 MGHDK, CDR2 SYGVNS. V lost 4 bases, J lost 0 bases, and 2 bases stayed unmatched. The CDR3 contains 14 residues. The CDR3 reads CASSVTGMNTEAFF. The CDR3 DNA is TGTGCCAGCAGTGTGACAGGGATGAACACTGAAGCTTTCTTT.

J is TRBJ1-3 and V is TRBV11-1; D is possibly TRBD1 (6 bases). The CDR3 extends over 15 amino acids. V was clipped by 5 bases and J by 0 bases, with 11 bases between them. Germline assignment: CDR1 SGHAT and CDR2 FQDESV (reference sequence). The CDR3 nucleotides are TGTGCCAGCAGCCAGGACAGCCTCTCTGGAAACACCATATATTTT. Translated: CASSQDSLSGNTIYF.

V and J are TRBV29-1 and TRBJ2-5, with TRBD2 matching over 7 bases. The germline gives CDR1 SQVTM, CDR2 ANQGSEA. J was trimmed by 3 bases and V by 6 bases; bases with no gene match: 7. The CDR3 covers 13 residues. In DNA, the CDR3 is TGCAGCGTCACAGCGGGGACTAAAGAGACCCAGTACTTC. Translated, it gives CSVTAGTKETQYF.

The CDR3 loop is CASSLQDNTEAFF. CDR3 sequence (DNA): TGTGCCAGCAGTTTACAGGATAACACTGAAGCTTTCTTT. This chain links TRBV28 with TRBJ1-1; D uncertain. With 2 bases removed from V and 2 bases from J, the gap between germline ends came to 6 bases. Germline CDR1 is MDHEN and CDR2 is SYDVKM. The CDR3 is 13 amino acids.

CDR3 protein: CASSKGGNTEAFF. Here the CDR3 DNA reads TGTGCCAGCAGCAAAGGGGGGAACACTGAAGCTTTCTTT. The chain couples TRBV7-2 to TRBJ1-1; D is possibly TRBD1 (6 bases). Per germline, CDR1 SGHTA and CDR2 FQGNSA. The CDR3 loop spans 13 amino acids. V dropped 5 bases and J dropped 1 base, with 8 bases sitting between them.

This chain links TRBV7-2 with TRBJ2-2; D is unresolved. CDR1 is SGHTA and CDR2 is FQGNSA in the germline V gene. V lost 1 base and J 1 base, leaving 16 bases between the germline ends. This CDR3 comprises 18 residues. The CDR3 reads CASSLDLPKRWNTGELFF. CDR3 bases: TGTGCCAGCAGCTTAGATCTCCCTAAGAGGTGGAACACCGGGGAGCTGTTTTTT.

V usage is TRBV19 and J usage is TRBJ1-6; 7 positions match TRBD1. The CDR3 extends over 15 amino acids. The V segment lost 6 bases and the J segment 3 bases; nucleotides outside the gene matches: 5. Per germline, CDR1 LNHDA and CDR2 SQIVND (reference sequence). The CDR3 loop is CASSLTGHYNSPLHF. DNA of the CDR3: TGTGCCAGTAGCCTGACAGGGCACTATAATTCACCCCTCCACTTT.

The chain joins TRBV14 to TRBJ2-7; the match to TRBD1 covers 7 bases. Trimming removed 3 bases from V and 3 bases from J; junction bases left unmatched: 11. CDR3 length: 16 amino acids. From germline, CDR1 is SGHDN and CDR2 FVKESK. As DNA, the CDR3 is TGTGCCAGCAGCCATTTTCAAGGACAGGTTTACTACGAGCAGTACTTC. Amino acids: CASSHFQGQVYYEQYF.

V is TRBV12-3 or TRBV12-4 and J is TRBJ1-1, with unresolved D. The CDR3 consists of 13 residues. V dropped 3 bases and J dropped 1 base, with 6 bases sitting between them. The CDR3: CASSLGGNTEAFF. CDR3 coding DNA: TGTGCCAGCAGTTTGGGAGGGAACACTGAAGCTTTCTTT.

The chain carries TRBV15 and TRBJ2-2, with 10 nucleotides matching TRBD2. The ends lost 0 bases at V and 4 bases at J; junction bases unmatched: 5. The CDR3 has 17 residues. Per the germline V gene, CDR1 is LNHNV and CDR2 is YYDKDF (reference sequence). The CDR3 nucleotides are TGTGCCACCAGCAGAGAGAGCACTAGCGGGGCCACCGGGGAGCTGTTTTTT. This sequence encodes CATSRESTSGATGELFF.

J is TRBJ2-1 and V is TRBV7-2; TRBD2 is a possible D gene (5 bases). This CDR3 has 13 amino acids. The germline V gene has CDR1 SGHTA and CDR2 FQGNSA. V was pared by 7 bases and J by 5 bases, with 12 bases between. CDR3 bases: TGTGCCAGCACGAGCGGAGTTGACAATGAGCAGTTCTTC. The encoded protein is CASTSGVDNEQFF.